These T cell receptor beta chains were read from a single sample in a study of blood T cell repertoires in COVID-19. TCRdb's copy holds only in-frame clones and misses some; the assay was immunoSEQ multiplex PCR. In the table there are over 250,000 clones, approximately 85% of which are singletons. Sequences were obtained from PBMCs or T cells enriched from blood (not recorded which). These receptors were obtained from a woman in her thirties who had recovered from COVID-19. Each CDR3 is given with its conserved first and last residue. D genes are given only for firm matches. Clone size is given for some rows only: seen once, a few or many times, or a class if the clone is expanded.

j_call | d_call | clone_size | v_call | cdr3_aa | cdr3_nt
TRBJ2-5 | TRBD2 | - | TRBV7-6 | CASSPWEGETQYF | TGTGCCAGCAGCCCCTGGGAGGGAGAGACCCAGTACTTC
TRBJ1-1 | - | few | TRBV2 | CASSNTRTENTEAFF | TGTGCCAGCAGTAACACAAGGACAGAGAACACTGAAGCTTTCTTT
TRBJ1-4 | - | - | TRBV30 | CAWADPGIGEKLFF | TGTGCCTGGGCCGATCCAGGGATTGGCGAAAAACTGTTTTTT
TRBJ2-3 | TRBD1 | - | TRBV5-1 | CASALGQGATDTQYF | TGCGCCAGCGCACTAGGACAGGGGGCCACAGATACGCAGTATTTT
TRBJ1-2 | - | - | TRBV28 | CASSSTITYGYTF | TGTGCCAGCAGTTCCACTATTACCTATGGCTACACCTTC
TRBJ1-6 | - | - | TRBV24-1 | CATSGRGNSPLHF | TGTGCCACCAGTGGGAGAGGTAATTCACCCCTCCACTTT
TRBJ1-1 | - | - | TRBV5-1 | CASSFSRDNLNTEAFF | TGCGCCAGCAGCTTCTCCCGGGACAATCTGAACACTGAAGCTTTCTTT
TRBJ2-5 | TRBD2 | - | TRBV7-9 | CASSRLALETQYF | TGTGCCAGCAGCCGACTAGCTTTAGAGACCCAGTACTTC
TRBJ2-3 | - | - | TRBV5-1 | CASSSRVFTDTQYF | TGCGCCAGCAGCTCTCGGGTATTCACAGATACGCAGTATTTT
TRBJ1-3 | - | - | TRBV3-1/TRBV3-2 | CASSQGGRPLGNTIYF | TGTGCCAGCAGCCAAGGAGGCCGGCCCTTAGGAAACACCATATATTTT
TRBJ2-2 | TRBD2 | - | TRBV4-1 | CASSQELAGGPTGELFF | TGCGCCAGCAGCCAAGAGCTAGCGGGAGGGCCCACCGGGGAGCTGTTTTTT
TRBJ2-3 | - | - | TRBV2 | CASSRGLNTDTQYF | TGTGCCAGCAGTAGAGGTCTAAACACAGATACGCAGTATTTT
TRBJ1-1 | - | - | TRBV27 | CASSLMWGVNTEAFF | TGTGCCAGCAGTTTAATGTGGGGCGTGAACACTGAAGCTTTCTTT
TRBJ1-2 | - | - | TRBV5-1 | CASSPRSRPGAEGYTF | TGCGCCAGCAGCCCCCGTTCTAGGCCAGGGGCGGAGGGCTACACCTTC
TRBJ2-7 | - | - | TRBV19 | CASSTGKRAGYEQYF | TGTGCCAGTAGCACTGGGAAGAGGGCAGGTTACGAGCAGTACTTC
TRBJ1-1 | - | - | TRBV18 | CASSRSLTEAFF | TGTGCCAGCTCCCGGAGTTTAACTGAAGCTTTCTTT
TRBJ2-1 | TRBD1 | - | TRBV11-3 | CASSLGQGSHNEQFF | TGTGCCAGCAGCCTAGGACAGGGTTCCCACAATGAGCAGTTCTTC
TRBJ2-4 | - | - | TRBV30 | CAWSVEVKNIQYF | TGTGCCTGGAGTGTAGAGGTGAAAAACATTCAGTACTTC
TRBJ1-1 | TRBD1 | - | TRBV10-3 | CAISEQGVENTEAFF | TGTGCCATCAGTGAGCAGGGGGTTGAGAACACTGAAGCTTTCTTT
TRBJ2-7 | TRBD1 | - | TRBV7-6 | CASSRTSIGTGGYEQYF | TGTGCCAGCAGCCGCACTTCGATCGGGACAGGGGGCTACGAGCAGTACTTC
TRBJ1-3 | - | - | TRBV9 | CASSVGSEGRSGNTIYF | TGTGCCAGCAGCGTCGGGTCGGAGGGGCGCTCTGGAAACACCATATATTTT
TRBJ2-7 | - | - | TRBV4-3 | CASSQLPQACEKKQYF | TGCGCCAGCAGCCAATTACCGCAGGCGTGCGAGAAAAAGCAGTACTTC
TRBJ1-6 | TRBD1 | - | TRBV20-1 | CSARVPEGQVF | TGCAGTGCTAGAGTCCCCGAGGGACAGGTCTTT
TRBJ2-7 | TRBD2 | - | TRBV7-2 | CASSLGKLAGGISYEQYF | TGTGCCAGCAGCTTAGGAAAGCTAGCGGGGGGTATATCCTACGAGCAGTACTTC
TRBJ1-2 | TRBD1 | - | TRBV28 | CASSLTLEQGEIGYTF | TGTGCCAGCAGCCTGACGCTGGAACAGGGGGAGATTGGCTACACCTTC
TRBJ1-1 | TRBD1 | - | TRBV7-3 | CASGWDRGAEAFF | TGTGCCAGCGGGTGGGACAGGGGCGCTGAAGCTTTCTTT
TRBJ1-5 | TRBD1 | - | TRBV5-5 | CASSSLTGGSNQPQHF | TGTGCCAGCAGCTCGTTGACAGGGGGGAGCAATCAGCCCCAGCATTTT
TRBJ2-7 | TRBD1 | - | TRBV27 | CASSPGQGAYEQYF | TGTGCCAGCAGTCCTGGACAGGGGGCCTACGAGCAGTACTTC
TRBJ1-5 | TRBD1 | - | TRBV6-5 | CASRRQGWGNQPQHF | TGTGCCAGCAGGCGACAGGGTTGGGGCAATCAGCCCCAGCATTTT
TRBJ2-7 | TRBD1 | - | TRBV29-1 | CSAFAQGAYEQYF | TGCAGCGCTTTCGCGCAGGGGGCGTACGAGCAGTACTTC
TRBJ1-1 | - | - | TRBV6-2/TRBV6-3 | CASSSLFRQDTEAFF | TGTGCCAGCAGTTCCCTCTTTAGACAGGACACTGAAGCTTTCTTT
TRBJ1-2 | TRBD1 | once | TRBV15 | CATSRRTGGIYGYTF | TGTGCCACCAGCAGAAGGACAGGGGGCATCTATGGCTACACCTTC
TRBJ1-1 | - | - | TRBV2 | CAGVYRDNTEAFF | TGTGCCGGAGTTTACAGGGATAACACTGAAGCTTTCTTT
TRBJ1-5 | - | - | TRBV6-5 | CASSGRAGNQPQHF | TGTGCCAGCAGCGGTCGGGCGGGGAATCAGCCCCAGCATTTT
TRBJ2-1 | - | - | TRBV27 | CASSHERGYNEQFF | TGTGCCAGCAGTCACGAAAGAGGATACAATGAGCAGTTCTTC
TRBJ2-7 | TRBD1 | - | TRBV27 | CASRHTSGTGKKNYEQYF | TGTGCCAGCAGACATACCTCCGGGACAGGAAAAAAAAACTACGAGCAGTACTTC
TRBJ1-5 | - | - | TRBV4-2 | CASSQVGRGYSNQPQHF | TGTGCCAGCAGCCAAGTGGGCAGGGGATATAGCAATCAGCCCCAGCATTTT
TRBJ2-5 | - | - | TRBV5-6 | CASSSPVDSFQETQYF | TGTGCCAGCAGCTCCCCCGTGGACAGTTTCCAAGAGACCCAGTACTTC
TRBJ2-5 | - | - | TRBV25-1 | CASSEKDYQETQYF | TGTGCCAGCAGTGAAAAGGACTATCAAGAGACCCAGTACTTC
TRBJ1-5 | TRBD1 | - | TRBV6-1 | CASSATVGQGGNQPQHF | TGTGCCAGCAGTGCAACCGTCGGACAGGGAGGCAATCAGCCCCAGCATTTT
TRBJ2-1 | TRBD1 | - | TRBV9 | CASSVRQGALDNEQFF | TGTGCCAGCAGCGTGAGACAGGGGGCGTTGGACAATGAGCAGTTCTTC
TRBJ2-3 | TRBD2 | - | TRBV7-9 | CASSRGLREVRSDTQYF | TGTGCCAGCAGCCGAGGGCTGCGGGAGGTGCGGTCGGATACGCAGTATTTT
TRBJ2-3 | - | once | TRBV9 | CASSVAVRADTQYF | TGTGCCAGCAGCGTAGCTGTGAGGGCAGATACGCAGTATTTT
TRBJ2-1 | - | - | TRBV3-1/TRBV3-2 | CASSQLAYEQFF | TGTGCCAGCAGCCAACTAGCGTATGAGCAGTTCTTC
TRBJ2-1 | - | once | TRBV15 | CATSSYRNGGSYNEQFF | TGTGCCACCAGCAGCTATCGAAACGGCGGGTCCTACAATGAGCAGTTCTTC
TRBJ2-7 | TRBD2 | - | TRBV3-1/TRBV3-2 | CASSQAVSGIKEQYF | TGTGCCAGCAGCCAAGCCGTTAGCGGGATTAAAGAGCAGTACTTC